Listed below are T cell receptor beta chains from one sample, sequenced in a study of T cell responses to AZD1222 COVID-19 vaccine. Using immunoSEQ multiplex PCR, the repertoire was profiled, and TCRdb retains in-frame clones only, with some absent. The profile shows approximately 80,000 clones, about nine tenths of them singletons. Sequencing used peripheral blood, obtained on day 0 of AZD1222 vaccination. The receptors come from an adult in good health. CDR3s include the opening cysteine and the closing phenylalanine or tryptophan. A D gene is named only where the DNA matches it firmly. The size of a clone is reported for some rows only, either as once, few or many, or as a class for expanded clones.

J gene: TRBJ1-4; D gene: TRBD1; clone size: .; V gene: TRBV19; CDR3 protein: CASNPGQGGNEKLFF; CDR3 DNA: TGTGCCAGTAACCCGGGACAGGGTGGTAATGAAAAACTGTTTTTT
J gene: TRBJ1-1; D gene: TRBD1; clone size: .; V gene: TRBV14; CDR3 protein: CASSRTGLTEAFF; CDR3 DNA: TGTGCCAGCAGTCGGACAGGGCTAACTGAAGCTTTCTTT
J gene: TRBJ1-1; D gene: .; clone size: .; V gene: TRBV3-1/TRBV3-2; CDR3 protein: CASSRGGARDAFF; CDR3 DNA: TGTGCCAGCAGCCGGGGGGGCGCGCGGGATGCTTTCTTT
J gene: TRBJ1-3; D gene: TRBD1; clone size: few; V gene: TRBV7-3; CDR3 protein: CASSLTGGTGNTIYF; CDR3 DNA: TGTGCCAGCAGCCTCACAGGGGGCACTGGAAACACCATATATTTT
J gene: TRBJ1-6; D gene: .; clone size: few; V gene: TRBV30; CDR3 protein: CAWSRPDGSNSPLHF; CDR3 DNA: TGTGCCTGGAGTCGACCCGACGGGAGTAATTCACCCCTCCACTTT
J gene: TRBJ2-3; D gene: .; clone size: .; V gene: TRBV5-1; CDR3 protein: CASSDPGTTDTQYF; CDR3 DNA: TGCGCCAGCAGCGATCCGGGGACCACAGATACGCAGTATTTT
J gene: TRBJ2-2; D gene: .; clone size: .; V gene: TRBV7-2; CDR3 protein: CASSLGNTGELFF; CDR3 DNA: TGTGCCAGCAGCCTTGGGAACACCGGGGAGCTGTTTTTT
J gene: TRBJ2-4; D gene: TRBD1; clone size: .; V gene: TRBV11-1; CDR3 protein: CASSPQSGGKGLQYF; CDR3 DNA: TGTGCCAGCAGCCCCCAGTCAGGGGGTAAAGGCCTTCAGTACTTC
J gene: TRBJ1-2; D gene: .; clone size: .; V gene: TRBV4-1; CDR3 protein: CASSPEERGIGGYTF; CDR3 DNA: TGCGCCAGCAGCCCGGAGGAAAGGGGGATCGGTGGCTACACCTTC
J gene: TRBJ1-1; D gene: .; clone size: .; V gene: TRBV5-5; CDR3 protein: CASSLFSSKNTEAFF; CDR3 DNA: TGTGCCAGCAGCTTGTTTTCCAGCAAGAACACTGAAGCTTTCTTT
J gene: TRBJ1-1; D gene: TRBD1; clone size: .; V gene: TRBV9; CDR3 protein: CASSSRTGGVFTEAFF; CDR3 DNA: TGTGCCAGCAGCTCAAGGACAGGGGGCGTTTTCACTGAAGCTTTCTTT
J gene: TRBJ1-2; D gene: .; clone size: few; V gene: TRBV27; CDR3 protein: CASTSQLAYGYTF; CDR3 DNA: TGTGCCAGCACCTCCCAGCTAGCCTATGGCTACACCTTC
J gene: TRBJ1-3; D gene: .; clone size: .; V gene: TRBV7-9; CDR3 protein: CASSLVAVSGNTIYF; CDR3 DNA: TGTGCCAGCAGCTTAGTGGCGGTCTCTGGAAACACCATATATTTT
J gene: TRBJ2-7; D gene: .; clone size: .; V gene: TRBV18; CDR3 protein: CASSPESETYEQYF; CDR3 DNA: TGTGCCAGCTCACCCGAATCAGAAACCTACGAGCAGTACTTC
J gene: TRBJ2-3; D gene: TRBD2; clone size: few; V gene: TRBV9; CDR3 protein: CASSARPGTRVGTQYF; CDR3 DNA: TGTGCCAGCAGCGCGAGACCCGGGACTAGAGTTGGTACGCAGTATTTT
J gene: TRBJ2-1; D gene: .; clone size: .; V gene: TRBV11-3; CDR3 protein: CASSFREYNEQFF; CDR3 DNA: TGTGCCAGCAGCTTCCGGGAGTACAATGAGCAGTTCTTC
J gene: TRBJ1-2; D gene: .; clone size: .; V gene: TRBV12-2; CDR3 protein: CASRLGPKGQDYGYTF; CDR3 DNA: TGTGCAAGTCGCTTAGGTCCAAAAGGACAGGATTATGGCTACACCTTC
J gene: TRBJ1-1; D gene: .; clone size: .; V gene: TRBV5-1; CDR3 protein: CASSYRQTNTEAFF; CDR3 DNA: TGCGCCAGCAGCTATAGACAGACGAACACTGAAGCTTTCTTT
J gene: TRBJ1-5; D gene: .; clone size: .; V gene: TRBV27; CDR3 protein: CASSFAGTNQPQHF; CDR3 DNA: TGTGCCAGCAGTTTCGCAGGGACGAATCAGCCCCAGCATTTT
J gene: TRBJ2-1; D gene: .; clone size: .; V gene: TRBV30; CDR3 protein: CAWRWGRNNEQFF; CDR3 DNA: TGTGCCTGGAGATGGGGAAGAAACAATGAGCAGTTCTTC
J gene: TRBJ1-1; D gene: .; clone size: .; V gene: TRBV6-5; CDR3 protein: CASSPGEWVNTEAFF; CDR3 DNA: TGTGCCAGCAGTCCGGGGGAATGGGTGAACACTGAAGCTTTCTTT
J gene: TRBJ1-2; D gene: TRBD1; clone size: .; V gene: TRBV28; CDR3 protein: CATNVHGGQGVGYGYTF; CDR3 DNA: TGTGCCACCAACGTCCACGGGGGACAGGGGGTAGGCTATGGCTACACCTTC
J gene: TRBJ2-1; D gene: TRBD1; clone size: .; V gene: TRBV4-3; CDR3 protein: CASSQGLLQGIGYNEQFF; CDR3 DNA: TGCGCCAGCAGCCAAGGATTACTACAGGGGATTGGCTACAATGAGCAGTTCTTC
J gene: TRBJ1-3; D gene: TRBD1; clone size: few; V gene: TRBV7-2; CDR3 protein: CASSLVWTGAGNTIYF; CDR3 DNA: TGTGCCAGCAGCTTAGTATGGACAGGGGCGGGAAACACCATATATTTT
J gene: TRBJ1-2; D gene: .; clone size: .; V gene: TRBV7-2; CDR3 protein: CASSLYSVSRTHQGYTF; CDR3 DNA: TGTGCCAGCAGCTTATATTCCGTGAGTCGAACCCACCAGGGCTACACCTTC
J gene: TRBJ1-2; D gene: .; clone size: .; V gene: TRBV20-1; CDR3 protein: CSASTEADYGYTF; CDR3 DNA: TGCAGTGCTAGTACGGAGGCGGACTATGGCTACACCTTC
J gene: TRBJ2-7; D gene: .; clone size: .; V gene: TRBV21-1; CDR3 protein: CASSKSGRRYEQYF; CDR3 DNA: TGTGCCAGCAGCAAATCAGGCAGACGCTACGAGCAGTACTTC
J gene: TRBJ1-3; D gene: .; clone size: .; V gene: TRBV28; CDR3 protein: CASSLPEAGSLYF; CDR3 DNA: TGTGCCAGCAGTTTACCCGAGGCAGGGAGTTTATATTTT
J gene: TRBJ1-4; D gene: .; clone size: .; V gene: TRBV28; CDR3 protein: CAAGRGGEKLFF; CDR3 DNA: TGTGCCGCCGGACGGGGGGGTGAAAAACTGTTTTTT
J gene: TRBJ2-7; D gene: .; clone size: .; V gene: TRBV19; CDR3 protein: CASSLSPAVSYEQYF; CDR3 DNA: TGTGCCAGTAGTCTCAGTCCAGCGGTCTCCTACGAGCAGTACTTC
J gene: TRBJ2-1; D gene: TRBD2; clone size: .; V gene: TRBV6-2/TRBV6-3; CDR3 protein: CASSYSSGEGDEQFF; CDR3 DNA: TGTGCCAGCAGTTACTCTAGCGGGGAGGGCGATGAGCAGTTCTTC
J gene: TRBJ1-1; D gene: .; clone size: .; V gene: TRBV15; CDR3 protein: CATSRDGKVNTEAFF; CDR3 DNA: TGTGCCACCAGCAGAGATGGTAAAGTGAACACTGAAGCTTTCTTT
J gene: TRBJ1-2; D gene: TRBD1; clone size: .; V gene: TRBV9; CDR3 protein: CASSADAGTAYGYTF; CDR3 DNA: TGTGCCAGCAGCGCTGACGCCGGGACAGCCTATGGCTACACCTTC
J gene: TRBJ1-1; D gene: TRBD1; clone size: .; V gene: TRBV5-1; CDR3 protein: CASSPGQGGTEAFF; CDR3 DNA: TGCGCCAGCAGCCCCGGACAGGGTGGGACTGAAGCTTTCTTT
J gene: TRBJ1-2; D gene: .; clone size: .; V gene: TRBV9; CDR3 protein: CASSVEPDPLYGYTF; CDR3 DNA: TGTGCCAGCAGCGTAGAACCAGACCCCCTCTATGGCTACACCTTC
J gene: TRBJ1-1; D gene: .; clone size: few; V gene: TRBV14; CDR3 protein: CASSQGGWGTEAFF; CDR3 DNA: TGTGCCAGCAGCCAAGGCGGATGGGGCACTGAAGCTTTCTTT
J gene: TRBJ1-5; D gene: .; clone size: .; V gene: TRBV5-6; CDR3 protein: CASSQSLDGGGNQPQHF; CDR3 DNA: TGTGCCAGCAGCCAGTCCCTCGATGGAGGGGGCAATCAGCCCCAGCATTTT
J gene: TRBJ1-2; D gene: .; clone size: .; V gene: TRBV2; CDR3 protein: CASSHPDSLAYGYTF; CDR3 DNA: TGTGCCAGCAGCCATCCGGACAGCCTCGCGTATGGCTACACCTTC
J gene: TRBJ2-1; D gene: .; clone size: .; V gene: TRBV6-2/TRBV6-3; CDR3 protein: CASSLGRILYNEQFF; CDR3 DNA: TGTGCCAGCAGTTTGGGTAGAATCCTCTACAATGAGCAGTTCTTC
J gene: TRBJ1-5; D gene: TRBD1; clone size: .; V gene: TRBV5-1; CDR3 protein: CASAVGTGNQPQHF; CDR3 DNA: TGCGCCAGTGCAGTGGGGACAGGCAATCAGCCCCAGCATTTT
J gene: TRBJ1-5; D gene: .; clone size: .; V gene: TRBV5-6; CDR3 protein: CASSLLGRRPQPQHF; CDR3 DNA: TGTGCCAGCAGCTTGTTAGGACGTAGACCTCAGCCCCAGCATTTT
J gene: TRBJ2-2; D gene: .; clone size: .; V gene: TRBV2; CDR3 protein: CASSGSRVSGTGELFF; CDR3 DNA: TGTGCCAGCAGTGGCTCCAGGGTTTCGGGCACCGGGGAGCTGTTTTTT
J gene: TRBJ2-6; D gene: .; clone size: .; V gene: TRBV3-1/TRBV3-2; CDR3 protein: CASRSRSGANVLTF; CDR3 DNA: TGTGCCAGCAGATCCCGGTCTGGGGCCAACGTCCTGACTTTC
J gene: TRBJ2-2; D gene: .; clone size: .; V gene: TRBV9; CDR3 protein: CASSVRSSVNTGELFF; CDR3 DNA: TGTGCCAGCAGCGTCCGGAGTTCGGTAAACACCGGGGAGCTGTTTTTT
J gene: TRBJ2-1; D gene: .; clone size: once; V gene: TRBV9; CDR3 protein: CASSVGTSNGNEQFF; CDR3 DNA: TGTGCCAGCAGCGTTGGGACTTCTAACGGCAATGAGCAGTTCTTC
J gene: TRBJ2-5; D gene: .; clone size: .; V gene: TRBV12-3/TRBV12-4; CDR3 protein: CASSPKETQYF; CDR3 DNA: TGTGCCAGCAGCCCCAAAGAGACCCAGTACTTC
J gene: TRBJ2-5; D gene: .; clone size: .; V gene: TRBV4-1; CDR3 protein: CASSQDPPSVQETQYF; CDR3 DNA: TGCGCCAGCAGCCAAGACCCTCCTAGCGTCCAAGAGACCCAGTACTTC
J gene: TRBJ1-2; D gene: TRBD1; clone size: .; V gene: TRBV10-2; CDR3 protein: CASTQPDRDFSVGGYTF; CDR3 DNA: TGCGCCAGCACTCAACCGGACAGGGACTTTTCGGTTGGGGGCTACACCTTC
J gene: TRBJ2-2; D gene: .; clone size: .; V gene: TRBV27; CDR3 protein: CASSLSYGELFF; CDR3 DNA: TGTGCCAGCAGTTTATCCTACGGGGAGCTGTTTTTT
J gene: TRBJ1-3; D gene: .; clone size: .; V gene: TRBV28; CDR3 protein: CASKMGRGSGNTIYF; CDR3 DNA: TGTGCCAGCAAAATGGGACGTGGCTCTGGAAACACCATATATTTT
J gene: TRBJ1-2; D gene: .; clone size: once; V gene: TRBV10-3; CDR3 protein: CAISLYGGNYGYTF; CDR3 DNA: TGTGCCATCTCTTTGTACGGGGGAAACTATGGCTACACCTTC
J gene: TRBJ1-6; D gene: TRBD1; clone size: .; V gene: TRBV6-5; CDR3 protein: CASSDDRGSPLHF; CDR3 DNA: TGTGCCAGCAGCGACGACAGGGGCTCACCCCTCCACTTT
J gene: TRBJ1-1; D gene: TRBD1; clone size: .; V gene: TRBV6-5; CDR3 protein: CASRRQGASTEAFF; CDR3 DNA: TGTGCCAGCAGGCGACAGGGGGCAAGCACTGAAGCTTTCTTT
J gene: TRBJ2-7; D gene: .; clone size: .; V gene: TRBV21-1; CDR3 protein: CASSTSGGAYEQYF; CDR3 DNA: TGTGCCAGCAGCACTAGCGGGGGGGCCTACGAGCAGTACTTC
J gene: TRBJ1-2; D gene: .; clone size: .; V gene: TRBV29-1; CDR3 protein: CSVQGKDGYTF; CDR3 DNA: TGCAGCGTGCAGGGAAAGGATGGCTACACCTTC
J gene: TRBJ1-1; D gene: .; clone size: once; V gene: TRBV7-9; CDR3 protein: CASSPIPEGGSMNTEAFF; CDR3 DNA: TGTGCCAGCAGCCCAATACCCGAAGGGGGGTCCATGAACACTGAAGCTTTCTTT
J gene: TRBJ1-5; D gene: TRBD1; clone size: once; V gene: TRBV5-1; CDR3 protein: CASSSGQGNQPQHF; CDR3 DNA: TGCGCCAGCAGCTCTGGACAGGGCAATCAGCCCCAGCATTTT